This entry concerns a single T cell receptor (beta chain). The antigen remains undetermined. The sample's treatment: roughly 19 received Ad26.COV2.S at low or high dose, single or two shots; about 5 received placebo; per-sample allocation not given. The investigators took samples on day 63 after the first vaccine or placebo injection. The CDR3 length is 13 residues. The germline gives CDR1 SEHNR, CDR2 FQNEAQ (reference sequence). V gave up 6 bases and J gave up 5 bases, with 14 bases separating them. The sample is drawn from a study of Ad26.COV2.S vaccination and SARS-CoV-2 variants. Study-level background: Among those in the COV1001 Ad26.COV2.S trial arm was the donor.

Study observations and caveats: After vaccination, substantial breadth of spike-specific CD8+ and CD4+ responses was reported.

The repertoire was sequenced with immunoSEQ multiplex PCR; TCRdb's copy has only in-frame clones and lacks some. This table holds about 410,000 clones, more than 85% found once. The chain combines TRBV7-9 with TRBJ2-7; tentative D call: TRBD1 (6 bases). The source of this sequence is a person aged 18 to 65 who received the Ad26.COV2.S COVID-19 vaccine or a placebo. Here the sequenced sample was peripheral blood, taken in a trial of Ad26.COV2.S vaccine versus placebo. For the CDR3, the DNA is TGTGCCAGCAGGCTTTCAGGGGATCACGAGCAGTACTTC. Its translation: CASRLSGDHEQYF.